The clone carrying this TCR beta chain was counted a few times. The entry originates in a study of cytomegalovirus exposure and HLA in healthy donors. In the PCR, 60 Vbeta and 13 Jbeta primers were used. Profiling relied on immunoSEQ multiplex PCR, and the TCRdb table lists in-frame clones only, not all of them. The table records some 180,000 clones, approximately 78% of them present only once. Trimming cost V 7 bases and J 1 base; bases outside gene matches: 6. CDR3 length equals 14 residues. The germline CDR1 and CDR2 sequences are MNHEY and SVGAGI. This chain links TRBV6-5 with TRBJ1-1; 7 positions agree with TRBD1. The clonotype was recovered from a woman younger than 30 in good health and CMV-seronegative. The sample taken for sequencing was PBMCs. The CDR3 coding sequence is TGTGCCAGCATCTACAGGGGCGCGAACACTGAAGCTTTCTTT. It yields the protein CASIYRGANTEAFF.